This T cell receptor beta chain was documented in a study of T cell repertoires in cytomegalovirus infection. About the research overall: The public TCR beta signatures pointed to both CMV infection and matching HLA type. Study-wide findings and caveats: Within the response measured ex vivo, HLA-C-restricted CMV-specific TCR beta clonotypes were dominant. Summed frequency of public TCR beta families distinguished CMV carriers with the relevant HLA.

TCRdb passed the reads through MiXCR, listing each CDR3 protein once. The table includes over 300,000 distinct CDR3 sequences, roughly 15% detected once. The table lists this clonotype with a few counts. The target antigen is unknown. The sample comprised PBMCs. The receptor was isolated from a human donor in good health (CMV status not recorded). Some clones in this sample may be carry-over from other donors' samples.

The DNA for the CDR3 is TGTGCCACCAGCAGCCGGTCTACCCCGAACACTGAAGCTTTCTTT. Residues: CATSSRSTPNTEAFF. The chain is built from TRBV15 and TRBJ1-1; D is uncertain. V dropped 3 bases and J dropped 1 base, with 12 bases sitting between them. CDR3 length equals 15 residues. Germline V CDR1 and CDR2: LNHNV, YYDKDF (reference sequence). The complete variable domain, with remaining parts taken from reference TRBV15 and TRBJ1-1, reads DAMVIQNPRYQVTQFGKPVTLSCSQTLNHNVMYWYQQKSSQAPKLLFHYYDKDFNNEADTPDNFQSRRPNTSFCFLDIRSPGLGDTAMYLCATSSRSTPNTEAFFGQGTRLTVV.